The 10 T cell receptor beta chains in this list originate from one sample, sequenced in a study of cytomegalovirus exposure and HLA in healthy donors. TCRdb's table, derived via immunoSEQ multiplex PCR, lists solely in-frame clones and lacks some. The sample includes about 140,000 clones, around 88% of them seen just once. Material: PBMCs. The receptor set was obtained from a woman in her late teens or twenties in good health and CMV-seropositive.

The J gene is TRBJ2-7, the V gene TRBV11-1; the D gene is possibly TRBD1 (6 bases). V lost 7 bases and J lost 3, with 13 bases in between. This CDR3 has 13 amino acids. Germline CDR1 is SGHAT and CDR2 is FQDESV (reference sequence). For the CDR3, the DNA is TGTGCCAGCACCATCAGAGGGGGCTACGAGCAGTACTTC. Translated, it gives CASTIRGGYEQYF.

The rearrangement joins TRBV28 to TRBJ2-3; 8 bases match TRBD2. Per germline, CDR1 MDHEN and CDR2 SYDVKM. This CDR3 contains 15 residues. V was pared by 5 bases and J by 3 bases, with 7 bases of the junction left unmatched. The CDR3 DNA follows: TGTGCCAGCAGTCCCCATACTAGCGGTACAGATACGCAGTATTTT. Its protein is CASSPHTSGTDTQYF.

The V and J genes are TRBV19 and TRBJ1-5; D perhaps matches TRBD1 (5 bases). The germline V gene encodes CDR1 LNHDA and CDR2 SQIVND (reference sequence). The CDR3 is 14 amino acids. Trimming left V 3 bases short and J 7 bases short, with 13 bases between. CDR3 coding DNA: TGTGCCAGTAGTATTACGGGGGTGCGCCAGCCCCAGCATTTT. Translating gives CASSITGVRQPQHF. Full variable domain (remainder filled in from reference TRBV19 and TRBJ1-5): DGGITQSPKYLFRKEGQNVTLSCEQNLNHDAMYWYRQDPGQGLRLIYYSQIVNDFQKGDIAEGYSVSREKKESFPLTVTSAQKNPTAFYLCASSITGVRQPQHFGDGTRLSIL.

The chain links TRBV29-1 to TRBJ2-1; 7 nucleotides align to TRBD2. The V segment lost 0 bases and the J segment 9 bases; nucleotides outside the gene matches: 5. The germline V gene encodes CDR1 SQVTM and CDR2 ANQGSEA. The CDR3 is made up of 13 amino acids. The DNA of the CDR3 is TGCAGCGTTGAAGAAAGACTAGCCGGTGAGCAGTTCTTC. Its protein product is CSVEERLAGEQFF.

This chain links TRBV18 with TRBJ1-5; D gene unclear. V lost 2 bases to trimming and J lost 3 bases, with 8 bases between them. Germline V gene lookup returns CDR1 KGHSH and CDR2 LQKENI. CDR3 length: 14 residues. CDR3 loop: CASSPGSANQPQHF. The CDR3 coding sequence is TGTGCCAGCTCACCAGGGAGTGCCAATCAGCCCCAGCATTTT.

CDR3 nucleotide sequence: TGTGCCTGGAGAGCTTTAGGGGCCACTGAAGCTTTCTTT. This encodes CAWRALGATEAFF. The rearrangement joins TRBV30 to TRBJ1-1, with D perhaps matching TRBD1 (5 bases). Germline CDR1 reads GTSNPN; CDR2 reads SVGIG (reference sequence). The V gene lost 3 bases and the J gene lost 4 bases, with 12 bases spanning the gap. There are 13 residues in the CDR3.

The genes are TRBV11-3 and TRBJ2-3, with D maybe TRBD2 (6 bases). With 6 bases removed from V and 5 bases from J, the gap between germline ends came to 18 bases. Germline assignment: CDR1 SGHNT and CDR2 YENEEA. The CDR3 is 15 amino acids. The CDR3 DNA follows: TGTGCCAGCAGTCAACACACGGGGGAGCGAGATACGCAGTATTTT. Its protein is CASSQHTGERDTQYF.

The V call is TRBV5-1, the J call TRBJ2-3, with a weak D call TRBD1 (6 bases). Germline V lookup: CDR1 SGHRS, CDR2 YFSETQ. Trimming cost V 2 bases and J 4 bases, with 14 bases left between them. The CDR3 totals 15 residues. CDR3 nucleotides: TGCGCCAGCAGCTTAGGGACATCCTTTCCAGATACGCAGTATTTT. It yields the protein CASSLGTSFPDTQYF.

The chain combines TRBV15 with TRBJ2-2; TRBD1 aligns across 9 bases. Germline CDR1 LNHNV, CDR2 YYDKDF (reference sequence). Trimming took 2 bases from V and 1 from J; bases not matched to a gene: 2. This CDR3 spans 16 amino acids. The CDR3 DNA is TGTGCCACCAGCAGACCGGGACAGGGGAACACCGGGGAGCTGTTTTTT. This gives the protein CATSRPGQGNTGELFF.

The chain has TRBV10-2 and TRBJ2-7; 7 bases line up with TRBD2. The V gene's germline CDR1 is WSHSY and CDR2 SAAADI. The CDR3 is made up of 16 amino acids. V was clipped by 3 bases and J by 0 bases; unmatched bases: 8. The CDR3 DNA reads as TGCGCCAGCAGTGACTGGTCGGGCGGGAGCTCCTACGAGCAGTACTTC. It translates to CASSDWSGGSSYEQYF.